Below, 15 T cell receptor beta chains from the same sample are listed, as sequenced in a study of blood T cell repertoires in COVID-19. Repertoires were generated with immunoSEQ multiplex PCR, while TCRdb's copy carries only in-frame clones and drops some. In the table there are some 240,000 clones, around 90% of which are singletons. The sequenced sample was peripheral blood. The receptor source for this set is a man aged 60 to 75 who had recovered from COVID-19.

The gene calls are TRBV27 and TRBJ2-1; 12 positions match TRBD1. This CDR3 is built from 14 residues. Trimming took 6 bases from V and 6 from J; bases not matched to a gene: 3. The germline gives CDR1 MNHEY, CDR2 SMNVEV (reference sequence). The CDR3, as DNA: TGTGCCAGCAGAGGGACAGGGGGCGGCAATGAGCAGTTCTTC. Translated, it gives CASRGTGGGNEQFF.

The chain has TRBV28 and TRBJ2-7; D uncertain. Germline assignment: CDR1 MDHEN and CDR2 SYDVKM. With 3 bases removed from V and 6 bases from J, the gap between germline ends came to 12 bases. CDR3 length: 13 residues. CDR3 DNA: TGTGCCAGCAGTTTGTCACCGTATAGCGAGCAGTACTTC. Its protein is CASSLSPYSEQYF.

This chain joins TRBV7-9 and TRBJ1-4; 8 bases are a match to TRBD1. J lost 8 bases, V lost 0 bases, and 8 bases had no gene match. CDR3 length: 16 amino acids. In germline, CDR1 is SEHNR, CDR2 FQNEAQ (reference sequence). The chain's CDR3 is CASSLAVGRGQEKLFF. CDR3 DNA sequence: TGTGCCAGCAGCTTAGCGGTTGGCAGGGGGCAAGAAAAACTGTTTTTT. Supplemented by reference TRBV7-9 and TRBJ1-4, the full variable domain reads DTGVSQNPRHKITKRGQNVTFRCDPISEHNRLYWYRQTLGQGPEFLTYFQNEAQLEKSRLLSDRFSAERPKGSFSTLEIQRTEQGDSAMYLCASSLAVGRGQEKLFFGSGTQLSVL.

The rearrangement links TRBV5-4 to TRBJ1-1, with D perhaps matching TRBD1 (5 bases). Trimming pared 4 bases from V and 4 bases from J, leaving 11 bases between. There are 13 residues in the CDR3. The germline V gene has CDR1 SGHNT and CDR2 YYREEE (reference sequence). The CDR3 is CASSLGAATEAFF. The CDR3, as DNA: TGTGCCAGCAGCCTAGGGGCGGCCACTGAAGCTTTCTTT.

The chain couples TRBV6-5 to TRBJ2-1, with D hard to call. Between the trimmed V and J ends, which lost 5 bases and 8 bases, there was a span of 13 bases. Per the germline V gene, CDR1 is MNHEY and CDR2 is SVGAGI. The CDR3 has 13 amino acids. The CDR3 spells CASSNLRGDEQFF. The CDR3 bases are TGTGCCAGCAGTAATCTTCGCGGCGATGAGCAGTTCTTC.

This clone showed up just a few times. The V and J genes are TRBV6-5 and TRBJ2-1; D perhaps matches TRBD2 (6 bases). The CDR3 is 14 residues long. Germline V CDR1 and CDR2: MNHEY, SVGAGI. V was trimmed by 6 bases and J by 4 bases, leaving 13 bases between them. The CDR3 sequence is CASRRTTRYNEQFF. DNA for the CDR3: TGTGCCAGCAGACGGACTACTCGGTACAATGAGCAGTTCTTC.

The chain employs TRBV4-3 and TRBJ2-1; 11 bases are shared with TRBD2. The CDR3 is 16 residues long. Germline V gene lookup returns CDR1 LGHNA and CDR2 YSLEER. V was pared by 5 bases and J by 0 bases, with 3 bases of the junction left unmatched. The CDR3 DNA sequence: TGCGCCAGCAGCGCTCTAGCGGGAGGCTCCTACAATGAGCAGTTCTTC. This encodes CASSALAGGSYNEQFF.

The V and J genes are TRBV5-1 and TRBJ2-2; D is unclear. CDR3 size: 14 residues. Germline values: CDR1 SGHRS, CDR2 YFSETQ. Trimming shortened V by 6 bases and J by 1 base, and 10 bases separated the two germline ends. The CDR3 nucleotides read TGCGCCAGCACTTGGGCTGTGAACACCGGGGAGCTGTTTTTT. This translates into CASTWAVNTGELFF.

The V gene is TRBV11-1, the J gene TRBJ2-7; 9 positions agree with TRBD1. CDR3 length: 13 amino acids. Germline lookup yields CDR1 SGHAT and CDR2 FQDESV (reference sequence). The J segment lost 5 bases and the V segment lost 6 bases, leaving 5 bases of the junction unmatched. CDR3 DNA sequence: TGTGCCAGCAGTCTCGACAGGGGGGACGAGCAGTACTTC. As protein: CASSLDRGDEQYF. The full variable domain, rest sourced from reference TRBV11-1 and TRBJ2-7, is EAEVAQSPRYKITEKSQAVAFWCDPISGHATLYWYRQILGQGPELLVQFQDESVVDDSQLPKDRFSAERLKGVDSTLKIQPAELGDSAMYLCASSLDRGDEQYFGPGTRLTVT.

CDR3 amino acids: CASSQERQGDYGYTF. CDR3 DNA sequence: TGCGCCAGCAGCCAAGAGAGACAGGGGGACTATGGCTACACCTTC. The chain uses TRBV4-3 and TRBJ1-2, with TRBD1 matching over 9 bases. V lost 0 bases to trimming and J lost 3 bases; unmatched junction nucleotides: 2. The CDR3 length is 15 residues. Germline loops: CDR1 LGHNA, CDR2 YSLEER.

This clone was seen once. The gene calls are TRBV11-2 and TRBJ2-3, with a possible D match to TRBD1 (6 bases). The CDR3 has 14 residues. V lost 4 bases to trimming and J lost 2 bases, with 10 bases between them. From germline, CDR1 is SGHAT and CDR2 FQNNGV. CDR3 loop: CASSSGQITDTQYF. The DNA for the CDR3 is TGTGCCAGCAGCTCAGGACAGATCACAGATACGCAGTATTTT.

This clone was counted once. The rearrangement links TRBV18 to TRBJ1-2, with unresolved D. Germline CDR1 reads KGHSH; CDR2 reads LQKENI. Trimming removed 0 bases from V and 8 bases from J, with 10 bases in between. The CDR3 is made up of 13 amino acids. The CDR3 bases are TGTGCCAGCTCACCACCGGGGAGAAACGGCTACACCTTC. Its translation is CASSPPGRNGYTF.

The V and J genes are TRBV3-1 (or the pseudogene TRBV3-2) and TRBJ1-6, with 9 bases that match TRBD1. The CDR3 runs to 13 residues. V dropped 6 bases and J dropped 9; count of bases not matched to a gene: 3. Germline values: CDR1 LGHDT, CDR2 YNNKEL (reference sequence). CDR3 sequence: CASRWTGASPLHF. The CDR3 DNA reads TGTGCCAGCAGGTGGACAGGGGCTTCACCCCTCCACTTT.

J is TRBJ2-3 and V is TRBV19; 11 bases map to TRBD2. The germline gives CDR1 LNHDA, CDR2 SQIVND (reference sequence). Germline trimming cut 5 bases from V and 3 bases from J; bases unmatched to any gene: 10. This CDR3 is built from 17 residues. The CDR3: CASSAGLAVRGTDTQYF. In DNA form, the CDR3 reads TGTGCCAGTAGTGCGGGACTAGCGGTACGAGGAACAGATACGCAGTATTTT.

This clone was counted a few times. The chain uses TRBV24-1 and TRBJ2-2; 11 bases align to TRBD2. The CDR3 spans 17 residues. Germline values: CDR1 KGHDR, CDR2 SFDVKD. V was clipped by 1 base and J by 5 bases; unmatched bases: 5. The CDR3 is CATSDFRSGRVTGELFF. The CDR3 DNA is TGTGCCACCAGTGATTTCCGTAGCGGGAGGGTTACCGGGGAGCTGTTTTTT.